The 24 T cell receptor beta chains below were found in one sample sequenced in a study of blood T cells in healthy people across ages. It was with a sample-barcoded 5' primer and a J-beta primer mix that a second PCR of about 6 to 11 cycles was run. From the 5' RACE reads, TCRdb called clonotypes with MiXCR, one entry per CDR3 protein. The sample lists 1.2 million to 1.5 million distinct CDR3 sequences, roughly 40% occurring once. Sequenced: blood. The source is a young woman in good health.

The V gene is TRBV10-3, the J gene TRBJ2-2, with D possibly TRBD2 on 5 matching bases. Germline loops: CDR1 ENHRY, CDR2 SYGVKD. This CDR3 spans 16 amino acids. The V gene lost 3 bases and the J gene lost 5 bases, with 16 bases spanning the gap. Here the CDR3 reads CAISDSGNTITGELFF. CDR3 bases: TGTGCCATCAGTGATTCCGGGAATACGATAACCGGGGAGCTGTTTTTT.

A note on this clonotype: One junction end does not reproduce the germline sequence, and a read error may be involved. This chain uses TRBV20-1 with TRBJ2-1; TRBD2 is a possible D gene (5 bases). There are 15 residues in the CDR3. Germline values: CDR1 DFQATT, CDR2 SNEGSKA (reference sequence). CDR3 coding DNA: TGCAGTACTAGAGATGCCCGAGATACCTACAATGAGCAGTTCTTC. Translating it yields CSTRDARDTYNEQFF.

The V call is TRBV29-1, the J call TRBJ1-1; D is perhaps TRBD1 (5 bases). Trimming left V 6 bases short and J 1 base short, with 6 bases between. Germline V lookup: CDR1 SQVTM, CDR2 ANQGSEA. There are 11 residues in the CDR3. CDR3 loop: CSVRENTEAFF. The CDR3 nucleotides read TGCAGCGTCAGGGAGAACACTGAAGCTTTCTTT.

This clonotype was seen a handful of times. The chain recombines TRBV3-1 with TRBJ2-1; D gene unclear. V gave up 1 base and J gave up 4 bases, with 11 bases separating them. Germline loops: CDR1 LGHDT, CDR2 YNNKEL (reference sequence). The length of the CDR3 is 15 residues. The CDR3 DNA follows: TGTGCCAGCAGCCAAGCCGGGCTGGCGTACAATGAGCAGTTCTTC. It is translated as CASSQAGLAYNEQFF.

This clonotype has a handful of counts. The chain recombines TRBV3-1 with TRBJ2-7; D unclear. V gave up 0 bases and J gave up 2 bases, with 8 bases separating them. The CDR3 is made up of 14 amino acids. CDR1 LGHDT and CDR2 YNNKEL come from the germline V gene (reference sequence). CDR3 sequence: CASSQDAGAYEQYF. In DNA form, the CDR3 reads TGTGCCAGCAGCCAAGATGCCGGAGCCTACGAGCAGTACTTC.

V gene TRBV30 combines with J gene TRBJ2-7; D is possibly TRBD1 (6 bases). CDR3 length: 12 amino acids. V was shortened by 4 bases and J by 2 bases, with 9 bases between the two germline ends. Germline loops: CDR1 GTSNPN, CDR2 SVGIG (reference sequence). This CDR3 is CAWNREPYEQYF. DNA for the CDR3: TGTGCCTGGAACAGGGAACCCTACGAGCAGTACTTC.

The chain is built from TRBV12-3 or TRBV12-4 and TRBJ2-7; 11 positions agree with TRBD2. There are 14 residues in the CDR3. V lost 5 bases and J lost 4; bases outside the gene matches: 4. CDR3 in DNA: TGTGCCAGCAGTCTGATAGCGGGGGGGTACGAGCAGTACTTC. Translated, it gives CASSLIAGGYEQYF.

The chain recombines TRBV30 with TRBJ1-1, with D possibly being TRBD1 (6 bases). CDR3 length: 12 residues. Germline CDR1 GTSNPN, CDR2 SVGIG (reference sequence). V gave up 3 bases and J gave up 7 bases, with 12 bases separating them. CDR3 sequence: CAWRGADVEAFF. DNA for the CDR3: TGTGCCTGGAGGGGGGCTGACGTTGAAGCTTTCTTT.

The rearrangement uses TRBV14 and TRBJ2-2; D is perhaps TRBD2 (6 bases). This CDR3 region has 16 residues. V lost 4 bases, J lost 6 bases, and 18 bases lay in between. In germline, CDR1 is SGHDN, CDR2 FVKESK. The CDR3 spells CASSPPWAGSAGELFF. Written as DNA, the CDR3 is TGTGCCAGCAGCCCCCCCTGGGCGGGATCGGCCGGGGAGCTGTTTTTT.

The CDR3 coding sequence is TGCAGCGTCGTCCGGTCGCTCAGCACAGATACGCAGTATTTT. As protein: CSVVRSLSTDTQYF. This chain uses TRBV29-1 with TRBJ2-3, with no clear D. The V gene's germline CDR1 is SQVTM and CDR2 ANQGSEA. The CDR3 is made up of 14 amino acids. Trimming removed 6 bases from V and 0 bases from J, with 13 bases in between.

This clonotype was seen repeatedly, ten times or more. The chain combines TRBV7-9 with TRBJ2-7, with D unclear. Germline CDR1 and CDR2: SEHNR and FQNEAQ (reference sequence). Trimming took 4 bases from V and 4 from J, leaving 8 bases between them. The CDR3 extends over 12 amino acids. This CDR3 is CASSSTLYEQYF. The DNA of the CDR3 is TGTGCCAGCAGCTCGACTCTATACGAGCAGTACTTC. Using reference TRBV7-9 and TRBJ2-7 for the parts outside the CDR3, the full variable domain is DTGVSQNPRHKITKRGQNVTFRCDPISEHNRLYWYRQTLGQGPEFLTYFQNEAQLEKSRLLSDRFSAERPKGSFSTLEIQRTEQGDSAMYLCASSSTLYEQYFGPGTRLTVT.

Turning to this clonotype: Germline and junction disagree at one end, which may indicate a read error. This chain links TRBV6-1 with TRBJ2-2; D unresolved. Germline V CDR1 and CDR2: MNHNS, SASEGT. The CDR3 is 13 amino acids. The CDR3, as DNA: TGTGCCAGCTGTGATACGAACACCGGGGAGCTGTTTTTT. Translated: CASCDTNTGELFF.

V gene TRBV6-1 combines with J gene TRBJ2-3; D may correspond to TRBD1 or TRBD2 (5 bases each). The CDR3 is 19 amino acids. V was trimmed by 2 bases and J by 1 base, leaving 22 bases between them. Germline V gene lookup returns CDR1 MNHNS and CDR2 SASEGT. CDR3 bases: TGTGCCAGCAGTGAATATAGTTTTGTTTTGGGGGTAGGCACAGATACGCAGTATTTT. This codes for CASSEYSFVLGVGTDTQYF.

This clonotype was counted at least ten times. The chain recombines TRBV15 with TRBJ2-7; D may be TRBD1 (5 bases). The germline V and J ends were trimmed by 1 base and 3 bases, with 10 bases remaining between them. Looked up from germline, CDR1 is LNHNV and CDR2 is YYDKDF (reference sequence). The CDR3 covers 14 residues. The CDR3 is CATSRGDSSYEQYF. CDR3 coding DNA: TGTGCCACCAGCAGAGGAGACAGTAGCTACGAGCAGTACTTC.

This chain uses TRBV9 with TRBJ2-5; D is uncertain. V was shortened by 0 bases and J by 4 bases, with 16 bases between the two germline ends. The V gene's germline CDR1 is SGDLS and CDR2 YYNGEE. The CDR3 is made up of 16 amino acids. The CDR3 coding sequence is TGTGCCAGCAGCGTAGAAGTCGCACCCCTCCGAGAGACCCAGTACTTC. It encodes CASSVEVAPLRETQYF.

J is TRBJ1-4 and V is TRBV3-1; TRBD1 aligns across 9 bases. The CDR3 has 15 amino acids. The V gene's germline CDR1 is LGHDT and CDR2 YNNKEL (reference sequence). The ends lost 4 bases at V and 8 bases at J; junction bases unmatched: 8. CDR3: CASSPGTGFGEKLFF. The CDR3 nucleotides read TGTGCCAGCAGCCCCGGGACAGGGTTCGGGGAAAAACTGTTTTTT.

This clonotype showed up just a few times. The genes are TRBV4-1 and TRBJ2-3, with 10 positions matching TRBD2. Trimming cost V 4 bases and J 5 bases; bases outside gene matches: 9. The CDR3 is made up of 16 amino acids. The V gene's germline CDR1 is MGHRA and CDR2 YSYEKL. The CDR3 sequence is CASSPRRLAGEDTQYF. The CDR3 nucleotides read TGCGCCAGCAGCCCCAGGAGGCTAGCGGGAGAAGATACGCAGTATTTT.

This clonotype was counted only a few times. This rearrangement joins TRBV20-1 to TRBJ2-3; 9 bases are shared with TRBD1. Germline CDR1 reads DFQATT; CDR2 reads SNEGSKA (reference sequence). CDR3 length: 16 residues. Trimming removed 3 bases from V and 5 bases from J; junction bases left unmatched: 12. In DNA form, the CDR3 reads TGCAGTGCTAGCAACCCGGGACAGGGTCCAGGAGATACGCAGTATTTT. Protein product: CSASNPGQGPGDTQYF.

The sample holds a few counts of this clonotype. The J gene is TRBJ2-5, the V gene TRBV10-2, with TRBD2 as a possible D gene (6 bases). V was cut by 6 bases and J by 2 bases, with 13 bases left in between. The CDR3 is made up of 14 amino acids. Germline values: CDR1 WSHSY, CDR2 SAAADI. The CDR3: CASSRSGRQETQYF. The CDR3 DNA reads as TGCGCCAGCAGCCGTAGCGGCAGGCAAGAGACCCAGTACTTC.

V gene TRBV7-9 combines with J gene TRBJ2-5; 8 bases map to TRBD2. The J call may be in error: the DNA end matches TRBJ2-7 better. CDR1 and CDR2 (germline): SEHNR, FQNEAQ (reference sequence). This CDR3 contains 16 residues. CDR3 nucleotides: TGTGCCAGCAGCTTAAAATGGGTAGCGGGATCCTACGAGCAGTACTTC. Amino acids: CASSLKWVAGSYEQYF.

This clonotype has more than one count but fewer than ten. The CDR3 spells CASSKSSGVGTGELFF. The CDR3 coding sequence is TGTGCCAGCAGCAAATCGAGCGGGGTGGGCACCGGGGAGCTGTTTTTT. The gene calls are TRBV9 and TRBJ2-2, with 7 positions matching TRBD2. This CDR3 spans 16 amino acids. The V segment lost 4 bases and the J segment 4 bases; nucleotides outside the gene matches: 10. Per the germline V gene, CDR1 is SGDLS and CDR2 is YYNGEE.

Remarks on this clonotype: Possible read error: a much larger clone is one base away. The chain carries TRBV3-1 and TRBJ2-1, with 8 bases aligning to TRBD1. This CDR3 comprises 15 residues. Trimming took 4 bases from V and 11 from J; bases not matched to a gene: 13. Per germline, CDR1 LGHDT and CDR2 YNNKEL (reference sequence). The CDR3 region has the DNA TGTGCCAGCAGCCTTAGGAGGGACAGGAGCCATAAGCAGTTCTTC. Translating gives CASSLRRDRSHKQFF.

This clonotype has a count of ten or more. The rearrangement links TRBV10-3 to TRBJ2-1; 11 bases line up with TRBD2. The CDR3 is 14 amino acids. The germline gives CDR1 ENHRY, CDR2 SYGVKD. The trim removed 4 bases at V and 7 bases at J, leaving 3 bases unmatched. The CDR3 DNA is TGTGCCATCAGTGGGGCTAGCGGGAGGAATGAGCAGTTCTTC. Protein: CAISGASGRNEQFF.

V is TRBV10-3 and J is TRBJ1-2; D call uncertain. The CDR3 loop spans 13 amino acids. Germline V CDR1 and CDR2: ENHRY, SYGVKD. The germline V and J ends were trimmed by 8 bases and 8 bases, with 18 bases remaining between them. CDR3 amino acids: CAISAELGRGYTF. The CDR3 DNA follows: TGTGCCATCTCTGCTGAGTTAGGGAGAGGCTACACCTTC.